This T cell receptor beta chain originates from a study of molecular identifiers for immune sequencing clone quantification. TCRdb recomputed calls from the PCR reads with MiXCR, one row per CDR3 protein. Here the sample spans over 600,000 distinct CDR3 sequences, just under 20% being singletons. V gave up 0 bases and J gave up 10 bases, with 16 bases separating them. This CDR3 contains 15 residues. The germline V gene encodes CDR1 MNHEY and CDR2 SVGAGI. This clonotype has only a few counts. This chain links TRBV6-5 with TRBJ2-4, with D possibly being TRBD1 or TRBD2 (5 bases each). Sequencing was done on a sample of naive CD8+ T cells from blood, with Jurkat cell RNA spiked in. Stated subset: FACS-sorted CD8+CD4-CCR7+CD45RA+ naive T cells. The source of this sequence is a human donor in good health. Some libraries in this study had Jurkat cell RNA spiked in. CDR3 in DNA: TGTGCCAGCAGTTACTCGCGGACAAGGGAGAGGATTCAGTACTTC. It yields the protein CASSYSRTRERIQYF.